The clone carrying this TCR beta chain was recorded at least ten times. What it binds is unknown. This sample is drawn from a study of T-cell reconstitution after alpha-beta-depleted transplantation in children. Notes on the study in general: TCRbeta diversity was high at day 60 in some patients (a result of surviving recipient T cells and thymic progenitors). Among T cells one year after transplant, newly produced cells accounted for most counts and diversity. At around two months after transplant, the alpha-beta T cells were reportedly derived from several hundred expanded clones that came from non-depleted graft cells.

Preparing the TCRbeta library involved the use of unique molecular identifiers. A single record per CDR3 protein comes from TCRdb applying MiXCR to the PCR reads. Of around 270,000 distinct CDR3 sequences in the sample, around 7.3% were seen once. The ends lost 5 bases at V and 2 bases at J; junction bases unmatched: 6. The CDR3 contains 15 residues. This clonotype was sampled from a female patient between 2 and 10 years old who had a stem cell transplant for Fanconi anemia, so the T cells may come from the graft donor. The sequences come from peripheral blood, collected 360 days after TCRalphabeta/CD19-depleted stem cell transplant. V gene TRBV12-3 or TRBV12-4 combines with J gene TRBJ2-5, with 9 positions matching TRBD1. The CDR3 nucleotides read TGTGCCAGCAGTACCGGGACAGGGTGGCAAGAGACCCAGTACTTC. Translated, it gives CASSTGTGWQETQYF.